These T cell receptor beta chains were read from a single sample in a study of cytomegalovirus exposure and HLA in healthy donors. Assay used: immunoSEQ multiplex PCR; TCRdb lists only in-frame clones, some missing. Here the sample spans under 200,000 clones, around 78% being singletons. The sequencing input was PBMCs. The source of these receptors is a woman aged 25 to 39 in good health and CMV-seropositive. CDR3s include the opening cysteine and the closing phenylalanine or tryptophan. The order of the fields is V gene, J gene, clone size, D gene, CDR3 DNA, CDR3 protein. The D gene is left open where the match is weak. The size field is filled for only some rows; it gives once, few, many or a size class.

V: TRBV13
J: TRBJ2-5
size: NA
D: TRBD1
DNA: TGTGCCAGCAGCCTTGGGACAGCGCGGACACAAGAGACCCAGTACTTC
CDR3: CASSLGTARTQETQYF

V: TRBV7-3
J: TRBJ1-1
size: few
D: NA
DNA: TGTGCCAGCAGCTTAGGCGGGGGTTACACTGAAGCTTTCTTT
CDR3: CASSLGGGYTEAFF

V: TRBV28
J: TRBJ2-7
size: NA
D: TRBD1
DNA: TGTGCCAGCAGTGTCCTAAGACAGGGAGTCTCCTACGAGCAGTACTTC
CDR3: CASSVLRQGVSYEQYF

V: TRBV19
J: TRBJ2-5
size: NA
D: TRBD2
DNA: TGTGCCAGTAGTATCGGTGCGGGAGCAGAGACCCAGTACTTC
CDR3: CASSIGAGAETQYF

V: TRBV5-4
J: TRBJ2-7
size: NA
D: TRBD1
DNA: TGTGCCAGCAGCTTGGCCACAGGGGGTCCCTACGAGCAGTACTTC
CDR3: CASSLATGGPYEQYF

V: TRBV9
J: TRBJ2-2
size: NA
D: NA
DNA: TGTGCCAGCAGCGTAGATGTAGGGGACACCGGGGAGCTGTTTTTT
CDR3: CASSVDVGDTGELFF

V: TRBV28
J: TRBJ2-1
size: NA
D: TRBD2
DNA: TGTGCCAGCAGTTTATGGTTCGGGACTAGCGGGAGCTCCTACAATGAGCAGTTCTTC
CDR3: CASSLWFGTSGSSYNEQFF

V: TRBV15
J: TRBJ2-1
size: NA
D: TRBD1
DNA: TGTGCCACCAGCAGAGATTACAGGGGGAGTGAGCAGTTCTTC
CDR3: CATSRDYRGSEQFF

V: TRBV5-1
J: TRBJ1-5
size: NA
D: NA
DNA: TGCGCCAGCAGCTTGGCCGGCAGGGGACCGAATCAGCCCCAGCATTTT
CDR3: CASSLAGRGPNQPQHF

V: TRBV30
J: TRBJ1-5
size: NA
D: NA
DNA: TGTGCCTGGAGTGTGGGGGGAGTAAGCAATCAGCCCCAGCATTTT
CDR3: CAWSVGGVSNQPQHF

V: TRBV7-2
J: TRBJ2-7
size: NA
D: TRBD2
DNA: TGTGCCAGCAGCCCCCCTAGCGGCTACGAGCAGTACTTC
CDR3: CASSPPSGYEQYF

V: TRBV11-2
J: TRBJ1-1
size: NA
D: NA
DNA: TGTGCCAGCAGCTTTGTCCAGGATCTGAACACTGAAGCTTTCTTT
CDR3: CASSFVQDLNTEAFF

V: TRBV6-5
J: TRBJ1-5
size: NA
D: NA
DNA: TGTGCCAGCAGTTACTCGAGGAATCAGCCCCAGCATTTT
CDR3: CASSYSRNQPQHF

V: TRBV28
J: TRBJ1-5
size: NA
D: TRBD1
DNA: TGTGCCAGCAGTTTGCAGGGACAGGGGAGCAATCAGCCCCAGCATTTT
CDR3: CASSLQGQGSNQPQHF

V: TRBV4-1
J: TRBJ1-6
size: NA
D: TRBD1
DNA: TGCGCCAGCAGCCAAACAACAGGGGTGGATAATTCACCCCTCCACTTT
CDR3: CASSQTTGVDNSPLHF

V: TRBV25-1
J: TRBJ1-1
size: NA
D: TRBD1
DNA: TGTGCCAGCAGTGACCCGGGACAGGGGGACACTGAAGCTTTCTTT
CDR3: CASSDPGQGDTEAFF

V: TRBV28
J: TRBJ2-1
size: NA
D: TRBD2
DNA: TGTGCCAGCAGTTTCCCCTTCAGGCTAGCGGAGAGCTCCTACAATGAGCAGTTCTTC
CDR3: CASSFPFRLAESSYNEQFF

V: TRBV29-1
J: TRBJ2-5
size: NA
D: NA
DNA: TGCAGCGTTGGTATTGAGGGAGAGACCCAGTACTTC
CDR3: CSVGIEGETQYF

V: TRBV7-2
J: TRBJ2-3
size: NA
D: TRBD1
DNA: TGTGCCAGCAGCGTCCCGACAGGGATGGGGACAGATACGCAGTATTTT
CDR3: CASSVPTGMGTDTQYF

V: TRBV6-5
J: TRBJ1-1
size: NA
D: NA
DNA: TGTGCCAGCAGTGGCAGGAACACTGAAGCTTTCTTT
CDR3: CASSGRNTEAFF

V: TRBV30
J: TRBJ1-6
size: NA
D: NA
DNA: TGTGCCTGGAGTCTTCCAGTGGATTCACCCCTCCACTTT
CDR3: CAWSLPVDSPLHF

V: TRBV6-5
J: TRBJ2-5
size: few
D: TRBD1
DNA: TGTGCCAGCAGCCCGGGACAGGTCCATCCGTACTTC
CDR3: CASSPGQVHPYF

V: TRBV7-3
J: TRBJ2-1
size: NA
D: TRBD1
DNA: TGTGCCAGCAGCCAGGGGGAAAGCTCCTACAATGAGCAGTTCTTC
CDR3: CASSQGESSYNEQFF

V: TRBV28
J: TRBJ2-7
size: NA
D: NA
DNA: TGTGCCAGCAGTGGGGTGGATCAGGGGCGGAATTCCTACGAGCAGTACTTC
CDR3: CASSGVDQGRNSYEQYF

V: TRBV7-2
J: TRBJ1-3
size: NA
D: TRBD1
DNA: TGTGCCAGCGTGTCACAGGGGTCGGTATTTGGAAACACCATATATTTT
CDR3: CASVSQGSVFGNTIYF

V: TRBV30
J: TRBJ2-7
size: NA
D: NA
DNA: TGTGCCTGGAGTGTATCCCTAGTCCACGAGCAGTACTTC
CDR3: CAWSVSLVHEQYF

V: TRBV30
J: TRBJ1-5
size: NA
D: TRBD1
DNA: TGTGCCTGGAGTGGACAGGGTGGTTATCAGCCCCAGCATTTT
CDR3: CAWSGQGGYQPQHF

V: TRBV5-6
J: TRBJ2-3
size: NA
D: NA
DNA: TGTGCCAGCAGCTCCCCCGACTACACAGATACGCAGTATTTT
CDR3: CASSSPDYTDTQYF

V: TRBV18
J: TRBJ1-4
size: NA
D: NA
DNA: TGTGCCAGCTCACAGTTCGCGACTTCAACTAATGAAAAACTGTTTTTT
CDR3: CASSQFATSTNEKLFF

V: TRBV5-6
J: TRBJ1-6
size: NA
D: TRBD1
DNA: TGTGCCAGCAGTCCAGGACAGGGGTTTTATAATTCACCCCTCCACTTT
CDR3: CASSPGQGFYNSPLHF

V: TRBV28
J: TRBJ1-2
size: NA
D: NA
DNA: TGTGCCAGCAGTTTAACCGCAACGGGGGGCTACACCTTC
CDR3: CASSLTATGGYTF

V: TRBV9
J: TRBJ1-2
size: NA
D: NA
DNA: TGTGCCAGCAGCGTAGGGGAGGGGCGCTATGGCTACACCTTC
CDR3: CASSVGEGRYGYTF